This TCR beta chain was recorded in a study of PD-1 blockade in classical Hodgkin lymphoma. In the study overall: Once every 2 weeks, patients received intravenous nivolumab at 3 mg/kg.

Patients all relapsed after autologous stem cell transplantation, and there was variation in brentuximab vedotin exposure. Complete response, partial response or progressive disease was recorded as best response. The V gene lost 2 bases and the J gene lost 7 bases, with 15 bases spanning the gap. The germline gives CDR1 MNHEY, CDR2 SVGAGI. CDR3 length equals 15 residues. Note on this clone: The antigen is unknown.

General observations from the study: The study found that TCR diversity rose significantly by C4D1 in CD4+ but not CD8+ cells. Newly diagnosed patients had diversity similar to the baseline diversity of complete responders.

Clones were read by immunoSEQ multiplex PCR, and TCRdb kept only the in-frame ones, dropping some. Altogether some 58,000 clones are present, roughly 91% being singletons, with the ten largest covering under 6.5%. This sequence originates from a human donor with classical Hodgkin lymphoma. Sample: peripheral blood mononuclear cells (PBMCs), taken before the second cycle of nivolumab. The chain employs TRBV6-5 and TRBJ2-4; possible D gene TRBD2, 7 bases. The DNA for the CDR3 is TGTGCCAGCAGTTACGGAGGGGGGGCCGAGAACATTCAGTACTTC. Protein: CASSYGGGAENIQYF.